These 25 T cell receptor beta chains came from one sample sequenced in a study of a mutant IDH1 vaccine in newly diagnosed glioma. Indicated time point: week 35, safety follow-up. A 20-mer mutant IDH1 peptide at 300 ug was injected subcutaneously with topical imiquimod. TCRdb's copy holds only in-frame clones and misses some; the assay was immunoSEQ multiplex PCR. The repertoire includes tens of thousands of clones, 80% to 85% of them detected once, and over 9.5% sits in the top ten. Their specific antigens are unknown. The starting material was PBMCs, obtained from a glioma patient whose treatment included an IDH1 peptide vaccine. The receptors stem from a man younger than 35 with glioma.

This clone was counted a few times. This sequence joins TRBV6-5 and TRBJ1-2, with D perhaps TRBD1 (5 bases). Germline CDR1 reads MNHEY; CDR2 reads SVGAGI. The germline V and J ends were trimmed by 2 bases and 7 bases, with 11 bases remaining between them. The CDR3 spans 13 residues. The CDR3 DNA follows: TGTGCCAGCAGTTACCGGGGCGACGGTGGCTACACCTTC. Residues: CASSYRGDGGYTF.

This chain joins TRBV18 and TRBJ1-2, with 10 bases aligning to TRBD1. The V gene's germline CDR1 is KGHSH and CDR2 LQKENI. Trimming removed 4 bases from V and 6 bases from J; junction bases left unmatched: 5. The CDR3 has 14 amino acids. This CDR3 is CASSLADRGHGYTF. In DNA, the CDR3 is TGTGCCAGCTCACTCGCCGACAGGGGGCATGGCTACACCTTC.

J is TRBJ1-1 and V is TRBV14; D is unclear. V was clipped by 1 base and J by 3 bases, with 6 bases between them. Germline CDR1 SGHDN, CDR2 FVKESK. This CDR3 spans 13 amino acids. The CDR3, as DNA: TGTGCCAGCAGCCAAGTCTTGTACACTGAAGCTTTCTTT. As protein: CASSQVLYTEAFF.

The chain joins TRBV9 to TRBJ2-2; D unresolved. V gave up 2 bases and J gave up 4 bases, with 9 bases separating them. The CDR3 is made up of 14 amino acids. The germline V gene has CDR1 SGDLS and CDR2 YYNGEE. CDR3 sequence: CASSVSPPTGELFF. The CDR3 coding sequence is TGTGCCAGCAGCGTGTCCCCCCCCACCGGGGAGCTGTTTTTT.

CDR3 sequence (DNA): TGTGCCAGGCCCCCCGGGGGGCAGTACTTC. Its protein product is CARPPGGQYF. The chain combines TRBV19 with TRBJ2-7, with D perhaps matching TRBD2 (6 bases). CDR1 is LNHDA and CDR2 is SQIVND in the germline V gene (reference sequence). The CDR3 is 10 amino acids. The ends were cut back, 9 bases at V and 9 bases at J, with 12 bases in the middle. Filled out from reference TRBV19 and TRBJ2-7, the complete variable domain reads DGGITQSPKYLFRKEGQNVTLSCEQNLNHDAMYWYRQDPGQGLRLIYYSQIVNDFQKGDIAEGYSVSREKKESFPLTVTSAQKNPTAFYLCARPPGGQYFGPGTRLTVT.

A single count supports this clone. In DNA form, the CDR3 reads TGTGCCAGCAGCTTAGCCCGACAGACTTACGAGCAGTACTTC. Encoded protein: CASSLARQTYEQYF. The chain is built from TRBV7-2 and TRBJ2-7; weak D call: TRBD1 (5 bases). The germline V and J ends were trimmed by 0 bases and 4 bases, with 10 bases remaining between them. Germline assignment: CDR1 SGHTA and CDR2 FQGNSA. The CDR3 is made up of 14 amino acids.

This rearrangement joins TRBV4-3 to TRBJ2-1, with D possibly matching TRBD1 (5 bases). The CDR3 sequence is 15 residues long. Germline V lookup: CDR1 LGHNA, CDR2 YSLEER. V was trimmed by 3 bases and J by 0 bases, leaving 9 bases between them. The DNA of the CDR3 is TGCGCCAGCAGCCACCAGGGAAGCTCCTACAATGAGCAGTTCTTC. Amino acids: CASSHQGSSYNEQFF.

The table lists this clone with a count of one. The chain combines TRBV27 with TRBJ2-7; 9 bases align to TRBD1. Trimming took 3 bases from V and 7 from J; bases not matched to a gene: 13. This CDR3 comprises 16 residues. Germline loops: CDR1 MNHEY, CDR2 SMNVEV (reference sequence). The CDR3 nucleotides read TGTGCCAGCAGTTTTCTTGGACAGGGGAGGACTCGGGAGCAGTACTTC. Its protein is CASSFLGQGRTREQYF.

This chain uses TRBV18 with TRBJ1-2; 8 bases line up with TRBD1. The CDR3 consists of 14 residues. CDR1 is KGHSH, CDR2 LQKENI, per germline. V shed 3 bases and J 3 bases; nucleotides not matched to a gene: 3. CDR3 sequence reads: CASSPATGDYGYTF. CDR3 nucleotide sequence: TGTGCCAGCTCACCCGCGACAGGGGACTATGGCTACACCTTC.

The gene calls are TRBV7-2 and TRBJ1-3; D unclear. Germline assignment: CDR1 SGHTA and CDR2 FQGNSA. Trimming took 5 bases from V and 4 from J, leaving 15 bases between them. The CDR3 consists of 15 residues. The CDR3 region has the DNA TGTGCCAGCAGCCGGGCCGTATTCTCGGGAAACACCATATATTTT. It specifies CASSRAVFSGNTIYF.

The CDR3 is CAWSVGTGDEKLFF. CDR3 in DNA: TGTGCCTGGAGTGTAGGGACAGGGGATGAAAAACTGTTTTTT. The chain links TRBV30 to TRBJ1-4; 10 bases line up with TRBD1. V lost 0 bases and J lost 6; bases outside the gene matches: 1. The CDR3 totals 14 residues. Germline CDR1 reads GTSNPN; CDR2 reads SVGIG (reference sequence).

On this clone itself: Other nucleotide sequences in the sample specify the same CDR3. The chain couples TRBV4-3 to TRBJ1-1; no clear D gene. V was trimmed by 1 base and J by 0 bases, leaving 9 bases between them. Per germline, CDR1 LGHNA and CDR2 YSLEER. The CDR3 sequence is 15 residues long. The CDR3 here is CASSQVADMNTEAFF. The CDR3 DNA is TGCGCCAGCAGCCAAGTGGCCGACATGAACACTGAAGCTTTCTTT.

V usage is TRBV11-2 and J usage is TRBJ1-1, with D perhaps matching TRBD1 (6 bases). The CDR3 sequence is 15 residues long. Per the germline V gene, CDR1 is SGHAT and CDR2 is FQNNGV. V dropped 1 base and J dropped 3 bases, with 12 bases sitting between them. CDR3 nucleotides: TGTGCCAGCAGCTTAGTCGGGGGGCGCGACACTGAAGCTTTCTTT. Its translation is CASSLVGGRDTEAFF.

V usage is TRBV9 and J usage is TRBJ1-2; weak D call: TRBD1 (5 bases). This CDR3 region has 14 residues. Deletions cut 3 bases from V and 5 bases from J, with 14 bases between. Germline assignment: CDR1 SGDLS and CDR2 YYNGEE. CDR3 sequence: CASSAPGGGYGYTF. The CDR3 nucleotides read TGTGCCAGCAGCGCCCCAGGCGGGGGTTATGGCTACACCTTC.

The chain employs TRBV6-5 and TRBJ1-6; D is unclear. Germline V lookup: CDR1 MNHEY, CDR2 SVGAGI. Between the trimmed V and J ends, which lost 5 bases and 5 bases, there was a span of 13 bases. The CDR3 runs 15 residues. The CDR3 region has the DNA TGTGCCAGCAGTATGGCCCTACCGGATAATTCACCCCTCCACTTT. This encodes CASSMALPDNSPLHF.

Here the CDR3 DNA reads TGTGCCAGCAGCCACGGACTAGCGGGGGCCTACGAGCAGTACTTC. Translating gives CASSHGLAGAYEQYF. The V call is TRBV4-2, the J call TRBJ2-7, with TRBD2 matching 13 bases. Germline CDR1 reads LGHNA; CDR2 reads YNFKEQ. The CDR3 is 15 amino acids. The J segment lost 2 bases and the V segment lost 3 bases, leaving 1 base of the junction unmatched.

As DNA, the CDR3 is TGCGCCAGCAGCCAAGCTACAGGGGACTATGGCTACACCTTC. It yields the protein CASSQATGDYGYTF. This chain joins TRBV4-3 and TRBJ1-2; TRBD1 aligns across 7 bases. The CDR3 loop spans 14 amino acids. Germline CDR1 reads LGHNA; CDR2 reads YSLEER. V lost 1 base, J lost 3 bases, and 2 bases stayed unmatched.

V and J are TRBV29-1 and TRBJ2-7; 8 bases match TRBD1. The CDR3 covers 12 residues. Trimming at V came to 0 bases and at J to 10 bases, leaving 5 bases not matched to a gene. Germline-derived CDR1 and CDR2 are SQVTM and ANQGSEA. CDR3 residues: CSVEEGTGGQYF. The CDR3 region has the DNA TGCAGCGTTGAAGAGGGGACAGGTGGTCAGTACTTC.

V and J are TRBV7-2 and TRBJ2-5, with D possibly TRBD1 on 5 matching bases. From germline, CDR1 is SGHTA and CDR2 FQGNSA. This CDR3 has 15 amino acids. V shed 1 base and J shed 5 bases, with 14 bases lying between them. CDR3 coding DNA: TGTGCCAGCAGCTTAGGGGGCTTTAATTCGGAGACCCAGTACTTC. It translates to CASSLGGFNSETQYF.

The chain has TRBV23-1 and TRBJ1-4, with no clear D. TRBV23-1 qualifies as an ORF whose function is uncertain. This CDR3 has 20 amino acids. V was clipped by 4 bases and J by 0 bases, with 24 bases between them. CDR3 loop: CASSLPYRPECFTTNEKLFF. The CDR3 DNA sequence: TGCGCCAGCAGTCTGCCATACCGGCCAGAATGTTTCACAACTAATGAAAAACTGTTTTTT.

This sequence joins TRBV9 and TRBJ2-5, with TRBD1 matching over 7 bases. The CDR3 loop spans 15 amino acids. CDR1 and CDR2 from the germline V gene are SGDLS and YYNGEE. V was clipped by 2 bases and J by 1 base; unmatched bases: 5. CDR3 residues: CASSVDRQGQETQYF. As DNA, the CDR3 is TGTGCCAGCAGCGTGGATAGACAGGGCCAAGAGACCCAGTACTTC. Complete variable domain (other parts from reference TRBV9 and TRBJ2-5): DSGVTQTPKHLITATGQRVTLRCSPRSGDLSVYWYQQSLDQGLQFLIQYYNGEERAKGNILERFSAQQFPDLHSELNLSSLELGDSALYFCASSVDRQGQETQYFGPGTRLLVL.

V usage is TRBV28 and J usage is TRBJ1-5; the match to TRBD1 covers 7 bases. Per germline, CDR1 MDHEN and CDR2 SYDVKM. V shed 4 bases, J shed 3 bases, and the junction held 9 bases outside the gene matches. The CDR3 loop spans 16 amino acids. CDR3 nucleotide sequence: TGTGCCAGCAGTTCCTTTCCGGGACAGTACAATCAGCCCCAGCATTTT. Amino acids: CASSSFPGQYNQPQHF. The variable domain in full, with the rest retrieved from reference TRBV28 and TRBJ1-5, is DVKVTQSSRYLVKRTGEKVFLECVQDMDHENMFWYRQDPGLGLRLIYFSYDVKMKEKGDIPEGYSVSREKKERFSLILESASTNQTSMYLCASSSFPGQYNQPQHFGDGTRLSIL.

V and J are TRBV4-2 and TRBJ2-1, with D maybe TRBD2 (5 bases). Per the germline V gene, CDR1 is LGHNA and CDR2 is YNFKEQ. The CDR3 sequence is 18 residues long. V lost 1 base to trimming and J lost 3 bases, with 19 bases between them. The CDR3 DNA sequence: TGTGCCAGCAGCCAAGGGTGGAGGACCGAGCCCCTCTACAATGAGCAGTTCTTC. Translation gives CASSQGWRTEPLYNEQFF.

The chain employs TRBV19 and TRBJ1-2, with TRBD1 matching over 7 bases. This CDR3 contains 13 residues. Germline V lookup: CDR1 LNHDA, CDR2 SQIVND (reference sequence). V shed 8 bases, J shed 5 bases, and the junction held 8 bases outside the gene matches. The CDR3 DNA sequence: TGTGCCAGTTCCGGACAGGCAGATTATGGCTACACCTTC. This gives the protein CASSGQADYGYTF.

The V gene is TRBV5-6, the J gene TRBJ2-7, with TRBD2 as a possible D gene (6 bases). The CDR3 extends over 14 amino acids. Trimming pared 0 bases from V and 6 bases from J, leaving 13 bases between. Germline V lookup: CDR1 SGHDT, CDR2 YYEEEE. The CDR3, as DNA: TGTGCCAGCAGCTTGGCTGGAGGGGTGCGCGAGCAGTACTTC. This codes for CASSLAGGVREQYF.